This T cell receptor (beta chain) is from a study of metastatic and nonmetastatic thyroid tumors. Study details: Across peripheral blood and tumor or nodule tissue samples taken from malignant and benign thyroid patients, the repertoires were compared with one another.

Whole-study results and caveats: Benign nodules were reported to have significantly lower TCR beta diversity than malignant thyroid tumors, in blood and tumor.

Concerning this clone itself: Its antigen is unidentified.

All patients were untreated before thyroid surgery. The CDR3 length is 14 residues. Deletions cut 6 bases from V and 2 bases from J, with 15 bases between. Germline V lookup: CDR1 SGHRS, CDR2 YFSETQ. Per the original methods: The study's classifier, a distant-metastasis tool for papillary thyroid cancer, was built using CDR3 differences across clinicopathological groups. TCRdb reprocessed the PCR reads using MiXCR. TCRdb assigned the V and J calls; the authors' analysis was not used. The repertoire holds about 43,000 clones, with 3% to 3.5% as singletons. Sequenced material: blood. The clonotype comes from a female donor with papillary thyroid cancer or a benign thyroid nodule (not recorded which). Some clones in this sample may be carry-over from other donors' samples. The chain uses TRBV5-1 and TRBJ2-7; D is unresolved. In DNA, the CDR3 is TGCGCCAGCACTGCCGGGCAGGACGCCTACGAGCAGTACTTC. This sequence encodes CASTAGQDAYEQYF.